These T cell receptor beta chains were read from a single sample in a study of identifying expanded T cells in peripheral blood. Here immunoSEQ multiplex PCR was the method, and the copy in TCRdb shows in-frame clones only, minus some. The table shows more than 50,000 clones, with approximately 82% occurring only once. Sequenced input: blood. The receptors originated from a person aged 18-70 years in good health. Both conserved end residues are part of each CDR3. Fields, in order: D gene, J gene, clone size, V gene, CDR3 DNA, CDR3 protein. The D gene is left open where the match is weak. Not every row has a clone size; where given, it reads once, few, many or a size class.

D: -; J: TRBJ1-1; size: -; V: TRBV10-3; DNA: TGTGCCATCAGTGATGGGGGCCTTGAAGCTTTCTTT; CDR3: CAISDGGLEAFF
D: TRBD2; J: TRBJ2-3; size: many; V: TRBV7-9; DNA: TGTGCCAGCAGCGAAAAAGCTAGCGGGAGGATCGCAGATACGCAGTATTTT; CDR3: CASSEKASGRIADTQYF
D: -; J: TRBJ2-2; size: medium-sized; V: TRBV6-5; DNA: TGTGCCAGCAGCCGCACTAGATCCGGGGAGCTGTTTTTT; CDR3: CASSRTRSGELFF
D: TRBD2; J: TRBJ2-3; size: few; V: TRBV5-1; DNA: TGCGCCAGCAGCTTGGCCGGAGGGCGGGGGAGCACAGATACGCAGTATTTT; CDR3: CASSLAGGRGSTDTQYF
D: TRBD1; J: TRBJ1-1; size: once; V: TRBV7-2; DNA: TGTGCCAGCAGTTACCGACAGGGGAGGGATGAAGCTTTCTTT; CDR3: CASSYRQGRDEAFF
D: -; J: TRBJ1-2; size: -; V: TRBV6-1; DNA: TGTGCCAGCAGTCAGACAGGCTATGGCTACACCTTC; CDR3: CASSQTGYGYTF
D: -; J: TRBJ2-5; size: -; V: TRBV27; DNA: TGTGCCACCTCTCGGGCCGGGATACAGCAGACCCAGTACTTC; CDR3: CATSRAGIQQTQYF
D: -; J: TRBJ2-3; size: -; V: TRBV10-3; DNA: TGTGCCATCAACCGACAGCTAGGCACAGATACGCAGTATTTT; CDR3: CAINRQLGTDTQYF
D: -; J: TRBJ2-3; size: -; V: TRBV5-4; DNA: TGTGCCAGCAGCCAAGGTCCGACAGATACGCAGTATTTT; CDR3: CASSQGPTDTQYF
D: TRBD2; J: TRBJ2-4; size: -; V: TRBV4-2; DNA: TGTGCCAGCAGCCAAAGACTAGCGGGGGGCCTGAATGGAGACATTCAGTACTTC; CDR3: CASSQRLAGGLNGDIQYF
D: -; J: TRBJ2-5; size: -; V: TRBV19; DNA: TGTGCCAGTAAGAGGGGAGACCAAGAGACCCAGTACTTC; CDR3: CASKRGDQETQYF
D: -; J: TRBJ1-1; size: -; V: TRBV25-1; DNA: TGTGCCAGCAGTCCGACGGGGCCAGGAGTGGTAGCTTTCTTT; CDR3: CASSPTGPGVVAFF
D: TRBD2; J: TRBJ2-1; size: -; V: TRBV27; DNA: TGTGCCAGCAGTCCCTTAGGGGCGGGAGGGCCGAATGAGCAGTTCTTC; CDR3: CASSPLGAGGPNEQFF
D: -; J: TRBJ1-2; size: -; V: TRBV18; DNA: TGTGCCAGCTCACCCCAAATCTCTGGGGGCTACACCTTC; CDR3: CASSPQISGGYTF
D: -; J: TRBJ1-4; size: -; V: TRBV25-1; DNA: TGTGCCAGCAGTGAGGCGGCACCCATAAATGAAAAACTGTTTTTT; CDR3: CASSEAAPINEKLFF
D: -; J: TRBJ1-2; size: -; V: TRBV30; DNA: TGTGCCTGGAGTTTGGGCCGGACTAACTATGGCTACACCTTC; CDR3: CAWSLGRTNYGYTF
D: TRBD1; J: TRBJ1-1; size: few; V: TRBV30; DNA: TGTGCCTGTGGACAGGGCTTGGTATGGACTGAAGCTTTCTTT; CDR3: CACGQGLVWTEAFF
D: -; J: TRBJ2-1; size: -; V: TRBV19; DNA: TGTGCCAGTAGTTTCTTAACGAATGAGCAGTTCTTC; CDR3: CASSFLTNEQFF
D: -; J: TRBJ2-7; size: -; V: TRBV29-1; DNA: TGCAGCGTGACATCTAGCTCCTACGAGCAGTACTTC; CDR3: CSVTSSSYEQYF
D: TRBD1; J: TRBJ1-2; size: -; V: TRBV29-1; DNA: TGCAGCTCCCGGGACAGGGGGACTTATGGCTACACCTTC; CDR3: CSSRDRGTYGYTF
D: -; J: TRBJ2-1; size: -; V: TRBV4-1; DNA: TGCGCCAGCAGCCAAGAAAGCGGGCTGGCCGGAGAGCAGTTCTTC; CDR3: CASSQESGLAGEQFF
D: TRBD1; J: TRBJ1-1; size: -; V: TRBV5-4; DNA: TGTGCCAGCAGCGACGACAGGGGAACTGAAGCTTTCTTT; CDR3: CASSDDRGTEAFF
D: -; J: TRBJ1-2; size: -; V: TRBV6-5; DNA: TGTGCCAGCAGACTCGCACAGGGTAGGTCTGGCTACACCTTC; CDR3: CASRLAQGRSGYTF
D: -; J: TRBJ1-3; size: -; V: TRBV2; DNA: TGTGCCAGCAGTCCGAGGATGGATGGAAACACCATATATTTT; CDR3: CASSPRMDGNTIYF
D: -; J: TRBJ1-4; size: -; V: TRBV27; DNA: TGTGCCAGCAGTTTATTGAGGAACGTTAATGAAAAACTGTTTTTT; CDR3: CASSLLRNVNEKLFF
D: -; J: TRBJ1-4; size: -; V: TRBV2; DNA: TGTGCCAGCAGTTTGTTCACAGGGCCGAGAAGCGAAAAACTGTTTTTT; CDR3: CASSLFTGPRSEKLFF
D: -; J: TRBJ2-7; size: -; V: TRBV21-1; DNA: TGTGCCAGCAGCAAAGAGGTGGCAGACCCTCGGGGGCAGTACTTC; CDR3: CASSKEVADPRGQYF
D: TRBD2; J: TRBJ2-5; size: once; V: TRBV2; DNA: TGTGCCAGCAGGTCGGGACTACAAGAGACCCAGTACTTC; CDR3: CASRSGLQETQYF
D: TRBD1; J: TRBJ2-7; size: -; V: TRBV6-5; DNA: TGTGCCAGTTACGACAGGGTAATATACGAGCAGTACTTC; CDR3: CASYDRVIYEQYF
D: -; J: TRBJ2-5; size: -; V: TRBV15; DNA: TGTGCCACCAGCAGAGATAGACGGGTCCCGGAGACCCAGTACTTC; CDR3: CATSRDRRVPETQYF
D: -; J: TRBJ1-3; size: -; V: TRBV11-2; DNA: TGTGCCAGCAGCCGGCGTGAGGGCGAGGGAAACACCATATATTTT; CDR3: CASSRREGEGNTIYF
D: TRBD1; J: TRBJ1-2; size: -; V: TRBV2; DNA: TGTGCCAGCAGCCGGACAGGGCGAGACTATGGCTACACCTTC; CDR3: CASSRTGRDYGYTF
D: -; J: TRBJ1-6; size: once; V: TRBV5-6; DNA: TGTGCCAGCAGCTTGGCCGTGAATTCACCCCTCCACTTT; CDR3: CASSLAVNSPLHF
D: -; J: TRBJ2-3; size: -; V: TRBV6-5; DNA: TGTGCCAGCCAAAGCACAGATACGCAGTATTTT; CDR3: CASQSTDTQYF
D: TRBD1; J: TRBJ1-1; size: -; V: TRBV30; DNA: TGTGTGATGAAGAGGGACAGCGGCACTGAAGCTTTCTTT; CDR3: CVMKRDSGTEAFF
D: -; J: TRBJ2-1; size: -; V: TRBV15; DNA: TGTGCCACCAGCTATGGACGAGGGGTGAGCTCCTACAATGAGCAGTTCTTC; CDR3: CATSYGRGVSSYNEQFF
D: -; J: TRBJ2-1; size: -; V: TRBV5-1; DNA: TGCGCCAGCAGCTTGGAAGTTTCCTACAATGAGCAGTTCTTC; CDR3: CASSLEVSYNEQFF
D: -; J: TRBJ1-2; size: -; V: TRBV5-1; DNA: TGCGCCAGCAGCTTGGCCGCGTCAGGGGATGGCTACACCTTC; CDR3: CASSLAASGDGYTF
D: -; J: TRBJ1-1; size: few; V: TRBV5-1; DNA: TGCGCCAGCAGCTGGGGCAGTCACACTGAAGCTTTCTTT; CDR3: CASSWGSHTEAFF
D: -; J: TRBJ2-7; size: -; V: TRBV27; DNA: TGTGCCAGCAGTTTAGTCGGCCGCCTCAACGAGCAGTACTTC; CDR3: CASSLVGRLNEQYF
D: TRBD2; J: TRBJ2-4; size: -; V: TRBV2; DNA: TGTGCCAGCAGTGAGGTTAGGAGACTAGCGGGAGGTGAGGCCAAAAACATTCAGTACTTC; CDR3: CASSEVRRLAGGEAKNIQYF
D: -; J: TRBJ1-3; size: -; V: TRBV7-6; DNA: TGTGCCAGCAGCCCCGGGCCCGCGACCGCCTACTCTGGAAACACCATATATTTT; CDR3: CASSPGPATAYSGNTIYF
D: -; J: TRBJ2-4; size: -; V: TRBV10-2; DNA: TGCGCCAGCAGTGACCCCGGGGAAGCTAAAAACATTCAGTACTTC; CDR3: CASSDPGEAKNIQYF
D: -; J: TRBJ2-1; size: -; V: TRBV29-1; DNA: TGCAGCGTTGTTCCAGGAATGAATGAGCAGTTCTTC; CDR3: CSVVPGMNEQFF
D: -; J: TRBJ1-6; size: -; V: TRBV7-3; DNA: TGTGCCAGCAGCTTACGAGATAATTCACCCCTCCACTTT; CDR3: CASSLRDNSPLHF
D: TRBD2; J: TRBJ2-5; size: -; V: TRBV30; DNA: TGTGCCTGGAGTGTTCCGCTAGCGGGATTGAAGACCCAGTACTTC; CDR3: CAWSVPLAGLKTQYF
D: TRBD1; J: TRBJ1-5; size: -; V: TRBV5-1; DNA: TGCGCCAGCAGCTTGCATCAGGGGGCAGAGCCCCAGCATTTT; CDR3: CASSLHQGAEPQHF
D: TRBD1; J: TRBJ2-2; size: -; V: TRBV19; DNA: TGTGCCAGTAGACGGGACAGGGGAACCGGGGAGCTGTTTTTT; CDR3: CASRRDRGTGELFF
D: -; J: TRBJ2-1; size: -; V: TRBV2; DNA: TGTGCCAGCAGCAACATGGGGACAATGAACAATGAGCAGTTCTTC; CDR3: CASSNMGTMNNEQFF
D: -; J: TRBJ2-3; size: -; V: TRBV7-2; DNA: TGTGCCAGCAGCTTAGCTCACAGCACAGATACGCAGTATTTT; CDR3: CASSLAHSTDTQYF
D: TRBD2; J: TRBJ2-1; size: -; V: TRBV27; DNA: TGTGCCAGCAGTTTATTGGCGGGAGGCTCCTACAATGAGCAGTTCTTC; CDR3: CASSLLAGGSYNEQFF
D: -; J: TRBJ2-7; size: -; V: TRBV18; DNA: TGTGCCAGCTCACCGATGGGCTCATCCGAGCAGTACTTC; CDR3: CASSPMGSSEQYF
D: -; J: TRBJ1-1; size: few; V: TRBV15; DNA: TGTGCCACCAGCCGTCCTGATGCCCAAGCTTTCTTT; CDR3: CATSRPDAQAFF
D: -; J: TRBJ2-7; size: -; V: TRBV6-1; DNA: TGTGCCAGCAGTGAAGAGGAGGGGGGGCGATACGAGCAGTACTTC; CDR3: CASSEEEGGRYEQYF
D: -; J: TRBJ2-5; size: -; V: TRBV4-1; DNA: TGCGCCAGCAGCCAAGATCTGGCGGACCAAGAGACCCAGTACTTC; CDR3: CASSQDLADQETQYF
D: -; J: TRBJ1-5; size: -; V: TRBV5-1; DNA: TGCGCCAGCACCCTGATTGAGGGTTTGGAGCCCCAGCATTTT; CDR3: CASTLIEGLEPQHF
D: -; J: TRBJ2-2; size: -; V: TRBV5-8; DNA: TGTGCCAGCAGCCTCGGGACTCGAAACACCGGGGAGCTGTTTTTT; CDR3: CASSLGTRNTGELFF